This TCR beta chain is from a study of regulatory T cells in long-lasting Graves disease. Study-wide context: Newly diagnosed Graves' patients had taken antithyroid drugs under 3 months.

Time point: newly diagnosed GD, antithyroid drugs for less than 3 months. RNA extracted from PBMCs served as the sequencing template. Germline CDR1 is DFQATT and CDR2 is SNEGSKA (reference sequence). This CDR3 comprises 17 residues. Trimming took 0 bases from V and 0 from J, leaving 16 bases between them. There are many counts of this clonotype. Library construction for TCR beta used iRepertoire HTBI primers and Arm-PCR of CDR3 regions. TCRdb reanalysed the multiplex PCR reads using MiXCR and keeps one entry per CDR3 protein. The sample records under 300,000 distinct CDR3 sequences, around 16% being singletons.

The sample here was peripheral blood mononuclear cells (PBMCs), taken at new diagnosis, from a patient treated with antithyroid drugs. This receptor was identified in a female donor with Graves disease. This chain connects TRBV20-1 to TRBJ2-3, with D possibly matching TRBD2 (6 bases). CDR3 bases: TGCAGTGCTAGAGATCCCGCTCCTAGCGCAAGCACAGATACGCAGTATTTT. Its protein is CSARDPAPSASTDTQYF.